This TCR beta chain is drawn from a study of a mutant IDH1 vaccine in newly diagnosed glioma (dated by TCRdb to the early 2020s). With respect to the entire study: The roughly 33 treated patients were approximately 62% male and around 40% female, with a mean age of around 40 years. Prior to enrollment, standard therapy consisting of radiotherapy alone, temozolomide alone, or radiochemotherapy with temozolomide had been administered to patients, with the combination being received by most patients. Peripheral blood samples were drawn at six visits, namely V03 (baseline), V05, V07, V10, V12 and V13. Longitudinal TCRB deep sequencing was done for 25 to 30 treated patients, wherever samples were available for exploratory analyses.

The intended sense of this specimen's time point label: baseline, week 1 (first vaccination visit). The sample's treatment or condition label, decoded: pre-vaccination baseline after standard-of-care therapy. All donors had newly diagnosed IDH1-mutant astrocytomas of WHO grade 3 or 4 that showed loss of nuclear ATRX. The samples were drawn from NOA16, a multicentre, single-arm, open-label phase I trial in Germany that tested a mutant IDH1 peptide vaccine in humans for the first time. Blood drawn at visit V03 was used as the baseline sample for immunogenicity testing. Genomic DNA for TCRB sequencing was extracted from EDTA blood using the DNeasy Blood and Tissue Kit. In regard to this clone: Which antigen it targets is not known. Base qualities are not at hand, and no much larger clone is one base apart.

Overall results and qualifications from the work: Pseudoprogression seemed to be unrelated to changes in the top peripheral T cell clonotypes found by TCRB sequencing. It was noted by the authors that analyses of patient blood samples could not be reproduced owing to sample limitations. PBMC samples for TCRB deep sequencing were selected based on availability. Vaccine-induced immune responses across multiple MHC alleles were detected in 80% to 95% of patients.

Libraries came from the immunoSEQ multiplex PCR assay. Following the manufacturer's protocol, the hsTCRB Kit was used to amplify rearranged TCR beta chain sequences. TCRB libraries were sequenced on an Illumina MiSeq. Processing in the source paper ran as follows. The kit vendor's proprietary platform handled demultiplexing, trimming and gene mapping. TCRdb retrieved this table from immuneACCESS and kept in-frame rearrangements only. Not all clones are present; in checked studies, unresolved V genes account for under half, and no reason is known for the remainder. For V, J and clone size, that table is used; D and trimming come from the DNA. This sample gives around 67,000 clones in total; about 83% of them show up just once. The ten largest clones capture 4.6% of the sample. The specimen comprised peripheral blood mononuclear cells (PBMCs), sampled from a glioma patient treated with radiotherapy, temozolomide or both. This TCR was recovered from a young woman with glioma. Some clones in this sample may be carry-over from other donors' samples.

The nucleotide sequence is given as TGTGCCAGCAGCTTAGAACCAACCACAGATACGCAGTATTTT. It translates to CASSLEPTTDTQYF. This chain joins TRBV7-2 to TRBJ2-3; no D gene call is confident. The germline V gene yields SGHTA for CDR1 and FQGNSA for CDR2. V loses 1 base of germline sequence and J loses 2 bases, and the interval between the two ends is 7 bases. The CDR3 contains 14 residues, cysteine and phenylalanine counted. Only CDR3 DNA is held: 42 bases, read in frame from base 1.